This T cell receptor (beta chain) was identified in a study of PD-1 blockade in classical Hodgkin lymphoma. Overall study: Patients were dosed intravenously with nivolumab at 3 mg/kg every 2 weeks. General study points: Partial responders and progressors had significantly lower baseline TCR diversity. In newly diagnosed patients, baseline TCR diversity was reportedly below that of healthy donors.

The V segment lost 5 bases and the J segment 7 bases; nucleotides outside the gene matches: 7. The CDR3 has 15 residues. The germline gives CDR1 SGHNT, CDR2 YENEEA. Comments on this clone: The antigen is unknown.

Here immunoSEQ multiplex PCR was the method, and the copy in TCRdb shows in-frame clones only, minus some. The sample lists some 95,000 clones; about nine tenths were seen once. Time point here: cycle 4 day 1 (C4D1), after more than 5 weeks of nivolumab. Exposure to brentuximab vedotin varied, and each patient had relapsed following autologous stem cell transplantation. The chain employs TRBV11-3 and TRBJ2-2; 10 positions match TRBD2. Sample: peripheral blood mononuclear cells (PBMCs), taken before the fourth cycle of nivolumab. This clonotype originated in a human donor with classical Hodgkin lymphoma. The CDR3 DNA is TGTGCCAGCAGCCCCCTAGCGGGGGTAGGCGGGGAGCTGTTTTTT. Its translation is CASSPLAGVGGELFF.